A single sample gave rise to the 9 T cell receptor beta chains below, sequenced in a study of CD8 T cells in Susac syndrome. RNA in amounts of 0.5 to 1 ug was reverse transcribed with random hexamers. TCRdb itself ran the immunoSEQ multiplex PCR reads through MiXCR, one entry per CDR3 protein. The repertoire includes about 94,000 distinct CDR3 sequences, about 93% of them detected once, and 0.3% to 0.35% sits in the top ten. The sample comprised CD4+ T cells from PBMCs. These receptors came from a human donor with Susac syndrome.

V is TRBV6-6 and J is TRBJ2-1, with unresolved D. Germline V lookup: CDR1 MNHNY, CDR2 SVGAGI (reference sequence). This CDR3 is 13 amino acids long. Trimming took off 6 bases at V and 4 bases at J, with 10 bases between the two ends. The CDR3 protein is CASSSPTYNEQFF. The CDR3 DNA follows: TGTGCCAGCAGCTCTCCGACTTACAATGAGCAGTTCTTC.

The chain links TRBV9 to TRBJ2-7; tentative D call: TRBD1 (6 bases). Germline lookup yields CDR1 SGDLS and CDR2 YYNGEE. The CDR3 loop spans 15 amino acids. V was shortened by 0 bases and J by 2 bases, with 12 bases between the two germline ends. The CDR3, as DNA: TGTGCCAGCAGCGTAGCCCAGGGGCCTACCTACGAGCAGTACTTC. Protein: CASSVAQGPTYEQYF.

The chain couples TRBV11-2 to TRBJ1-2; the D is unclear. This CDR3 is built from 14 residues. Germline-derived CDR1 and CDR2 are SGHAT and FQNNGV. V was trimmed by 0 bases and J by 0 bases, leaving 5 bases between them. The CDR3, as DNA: TGTGCCAGCAGCTTAGAGTATTCTAACTATGGCTACACCTTC. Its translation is CASSLEYSNYGYTF.

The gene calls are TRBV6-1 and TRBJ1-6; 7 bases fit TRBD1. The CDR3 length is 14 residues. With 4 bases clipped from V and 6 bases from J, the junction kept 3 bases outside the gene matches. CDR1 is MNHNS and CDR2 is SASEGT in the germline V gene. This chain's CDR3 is CASSARGTNSPLHF. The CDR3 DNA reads TGTGCCAGCAGTGCCAGGGGGACTAATTCACCCCTCCACTTT.

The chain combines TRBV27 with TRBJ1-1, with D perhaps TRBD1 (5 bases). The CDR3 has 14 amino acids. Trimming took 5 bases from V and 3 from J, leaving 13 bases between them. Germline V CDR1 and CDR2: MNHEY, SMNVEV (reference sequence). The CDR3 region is CASSPRGGDTEAFF. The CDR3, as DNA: TGTGCCAGCAGTCCCCGGGGCGGGGACACTGAAGCTTTCTTT.

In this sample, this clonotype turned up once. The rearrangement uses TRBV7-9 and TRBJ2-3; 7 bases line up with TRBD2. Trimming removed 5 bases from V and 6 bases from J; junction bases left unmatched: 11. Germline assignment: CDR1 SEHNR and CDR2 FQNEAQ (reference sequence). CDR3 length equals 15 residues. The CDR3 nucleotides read TGTGCCAGCAGCACTAGCCCCTCGCGGGGGGATACGCAGTATTTT. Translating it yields CASSTSPSRGDTQYF.

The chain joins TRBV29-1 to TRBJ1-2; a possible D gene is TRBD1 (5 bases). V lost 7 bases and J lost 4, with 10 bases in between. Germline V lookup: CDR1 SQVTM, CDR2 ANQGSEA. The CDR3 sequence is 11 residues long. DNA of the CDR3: TGCAGCGGGGGGACCTCCTATGGCTACACCTTC. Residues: CSGGTSYGYTF.

CDR3 in DNA: TGTGCCAGCACCCTCCTGACATCCTACAATGAGCAGTTCTTC. Translated, it gives CASTLLTSYNEQFF. The chain uses TRBV12-3 or TRBV12-4 and TRBJ2-1; D call uncertain. This CDR3 has 14 residues. Trimming cost V 7 bases and J 1 base, with 11 bases left between them.

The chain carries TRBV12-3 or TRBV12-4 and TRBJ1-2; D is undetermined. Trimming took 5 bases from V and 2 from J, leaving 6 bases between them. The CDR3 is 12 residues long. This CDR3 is CASSPQNYGYTF. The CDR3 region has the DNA TGTGCCAGCAGTCCACAGAACTATGGCTACACCTTC.